What follows is one TCR beta chain and its context. In the same sample, other DNA sequences code for this CDR3. This record comes from a study of Ad26.COV2.S vaccination and SARS-CoV-2 variants. Looked up from germline, CDR1 is LGHDT and CDR2 is YNNKEL (reference sequence). V was shortened by 0 bases and J by 7 bases, with 9 bases between the two germline ends. There are 13 residues in the CDR3. Treatment here: approximately 18 received Ad26.COV2.S at low or high dose, single or two shots; five or six received placebo; per-sample allocation not given. Day 63 following the first vaccine or placebo injection was when the samples were taken. Clones were sequenced by immunoSEQ multiplex PCR, and TCRdb holds only the in-frame ones, with some missing. The sample shows 380,000 or so clones, around 89% of them seen only once.

The chain uses TRBV3-1 (or the pseudogene TRBV3-2) and TRBJ1-2; a weak D match, TRBD1 (5 bases). This sequence was found in a person between 18 and 59 years old who received the Ad26.COV2.S COVID-19 vaccine or a placebo. Specimen: peripheral blood, collected in a trial of Ad26.COV2.S vaccine versus placebo. CDR3: CASSQDLGGGYTF. CDR3 nucleotides: TGTGCCAGCAGCCAAGATCTTGGGGGTGGCTACACCTTC.